This T cell receptor (beta chain) was captured by sequencing in a study of T cells in Graves' hyperthyroidism and ophthalmopathy. General observations from the study: In simple terms, a model built on 13 V-J features told ophthalmopathy apart from stable hyperthyroidism.

This clonotype has more than one count but fewer than ten. Antigen: not known. The germline V gene has CDR1 DFQATT and CDR2 SNEGSKA (reference sequence). V was shortened by 1 base and J by 3 bases, with 10 bases between the two germline ends. CDR3 size: 13 residues. Patients were excluded because of uncontrolled infection, other autoimmune disease, pregnancy or lactation. Diagnosing involved the use of clinical symptoms, serum thyroxine and TRAb, thyroid ultrasound and orbital computed tomography. The source material, RNA transcripts, was used to amplify TCR beta CDR3 regions. The study used the HTBI primer set for a first-round RT-PCR of the TCR CDR3. MiXCR was run by TCRdb on the multiplex PCR reads, yielding one entry per CDR3 protein. The sample has about 500,000 distinct CDR3 sequences, about 15% seen once.

The sample comprised blood. The sequence was collected from a woman in her twenties or thirties with Graves' ophthalmopathy. J is TRBJ2-7 and V is TRBV20-1; TRBD2 might be the D (5 bases). CDR3 protein: CSARGGVGYEQYF. The CDR3 region has the DNA TGCAGTGCTAGAGGGGGAGTCGGCTACGAGCAGTACTTC.